A single sample is the source of the 4 T cell receptor beta chains below, sequenced in a study of early T cells in non-severe SARS-CoV-2 infection. TCRdb processed the 5' RACE reads anew with MiXCR; each CDR3 protein has one entry. The profile covers tens of thousands of distinct CDR3 sequences, with roughly a tenth appearing a single time and 5.9% taken by the ten largest. The sample comprised whole blood. Source of these receptors: an adult who was a healthcare worker with PCR-confirmed SARS-CoV-2 infection or an uninfected control (not recorded which).

This clonotype occurred many times. This chain links TRBV10-1 with TRBJ2-3; 7 bases are shared with TRBD2. Germline V gene data show CDR1 as WNHNN and CDR2 as SYGVQD (reference sequence). CDR3 length: 16 amino acids. J gave up 3 bases and V 3 bases, and 9 bases lay outside the gene matches. The CDR3, as DNA: TGCGCCAGCAGTGATGTTTATGGCGGGAGAACAGATACGCAGTATTTT. Translated, it gives CASSDVYGGRTDTQYF.

The CDR3 coding sequence is TGTGCCACCAGCAGAGATGGGACAGGGGTAGATGAAAAACTGTTTTTT. Its translation is CATSRDGTGVDEKLFF. The chain uses TRBV15 and TRBJ1-4, with TRBD1 matching 10 bases. The CDR3 is 16 residues long. From germline, CDR1 is LNHNV and CDR2 YYDKDF (reference sequence). The V segment lost 0 bases and the J segment 6 bases; nucleotides outside the gene matches: 4. Based on the CDR3 plus reference TRBV15 and TRBJ1-4, the full variable domain is DAMVIQNPRYQVTQFGKPVTLSCSQTLNHNVMYWYQQKSSQAPKLLFHYYDKDFNNEADTPDNFQSRRPNTSFCFLDIRSPGLGDTAMYLCATSRDGTGVDEKLFFGSGTQLSVL.

The chain recombines TRBV5-6 with TRBJ2-7; weak D call: TRBD2 (6 bases). The CDR3 consists of 18 residues. The V end lost 0 bases, the J end lost 4 bases, and 23 bases lay between the germline ends. Germline loops: CDR1 SGHDT, CDR2 YYEEEE. CDR3 in amino acids: CASSLEGSGPGRRYEQYF. DNA for the CDR3: TGTGCCAGCAGCTTGGAAGGAAGCGGGCCGGGGCGTAGGTACGAGCAGTACTTC.

The chain combines TRBV7-3 with TRBJ2-3, with 8 bases fitting TRBD1. The CDR3 has 15 amino acids. Per the germline V gene, CDR1 is SGHTA and CDR2 is FQGTGA. The J segment lost 6 bases and the V segment lost 4 bases, leaving 9 bases of the junction unmatched. The CDR3 DNA reads as TGTGCCAGCAGCTCACAGGGGGTGGATACGGATACGCAGTATTTT. It is translated as CASSSQGVDTDTQYF.